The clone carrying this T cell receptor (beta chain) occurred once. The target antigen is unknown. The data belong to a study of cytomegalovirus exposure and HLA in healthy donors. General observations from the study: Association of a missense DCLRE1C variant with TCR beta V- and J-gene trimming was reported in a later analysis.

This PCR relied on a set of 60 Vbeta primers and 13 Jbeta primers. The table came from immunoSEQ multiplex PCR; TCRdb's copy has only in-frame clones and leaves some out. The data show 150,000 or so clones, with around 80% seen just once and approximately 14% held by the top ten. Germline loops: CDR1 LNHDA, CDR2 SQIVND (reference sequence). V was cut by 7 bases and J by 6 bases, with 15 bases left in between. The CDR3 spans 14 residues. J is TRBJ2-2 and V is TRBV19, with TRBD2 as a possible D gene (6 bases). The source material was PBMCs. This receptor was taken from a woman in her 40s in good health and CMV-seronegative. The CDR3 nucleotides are TGTGCCAGTACCATAGGTGGAGGGGCCGGGGAGCTGTTTTTT. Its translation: CASTIGGGAGELFF.